This TCR beta chain was retrieved from a study of CD8+ T cells in alopecia areata. Overall study results and limits: Tofacitinib delivered significant drops in scalp clonality and in expanded CD8+ clones among the top 100.

Extracted RNA was reverse transcribed into cDNA, the sequencing template. The protocol was immunoSEQ multiplex PCR, while the TCRdb copy is restricted to in-frame clones and leaves out a portion. The profile shows 150,000 to 250,000 clones, approximately 56% of them singletons. To note about this clone: What it recognizes is unknown.

The sample's treatment: oral pan-JAK inhibitor, 5-10 mg twice daily. Trimming stripped 4 bases from V and 4 bases from J, with 11 bases between. Germline assignment: CDR1 SEHNR and CDR2 FQNEAQ (reference sequence). CDR3 length equals 15 residues. This receptor was identified in a human donor with alopecia areata. The chain has TRBV7-9 and TRBJ2-6, with a tentative D call TRBD2 (5 bases). The sample in question was CD4+ T cells sorted from blood, obtained at week 4, from a patient treated with tofacitinib. CDR3 coding DNA: TGTGCCAGCAGCTCAGACTACTCCGGGGCCAACGTCCTGACTTTC. Encoded protein: CASSSDYSGANVLTF. The whole variable domain, filled in from reference TRBV7-9 and TRBJ2-6, reads DTGVSQNPRHKITKRGQNVTFRCDPISEHNRLYWYRQTLGQGPEFLTYFQNEAQLEKSRLLSDRFSAERPKGSFSTLEIQRTEQGDSAMYLCASSSDYSGANVLTFGAGSRLTVL.